A selection of T cell receptor beta chains follows, all from one sample in a study of CD8 T cells in ankylosing spondylitis. TCRdb ran MiXCR on the 5' RACE reads and lists one entry per CDR3 protein. The sample lists roughly 700,000 distinct CDR3 sequences, around 17% seen once, with 15% to 20% in the top ten. Sequencing used blood, either unsorted or a sorted T cell fraction (not recorded which). The receptor source for this set is a male donor with ankylosing spondylitis. Each CDR3 is given with its conserved first and last residue. D genes are given only for firm matches. Not all rows give a size; the values are once, few, many and, for expanded clones, a class.

TRBV4-2	TRBJ2-5	few	.	CASRPSEGPWETQYF
TRBV5-8	TRBJ1-2	.	.	CASSPTSRGDGYTF
TRBV7-8	TRBJ2-7	.	.	CASSLAGYYEQYF
TRBV2	TRBJ2-1	few	.	CASSGWVEQFF
TRBV12-3/TRBV12-4	TRBJ2-2	few	TRBD1	CASSLDRGRFGELFF
TRBV3-1	TRBJ2-5	.	.	CASSQEGGQETQYF
TRBV29-1	TRBJ2-3	few	.	CSVESQRGVDTQYF
TRBV12-3/TRBV12-4	TRBJ2-1	.	.	CASSLITGPQYNEQFF
TRBV6-5	TRBJ2-2	few	TRBD2	CASSFVVAGTNTGELFF
TRBV7-3	TRBJ2-2	.	.	CASSLTSSVTGELFF
TRBV29-1	TRBJ1-1	many	.	CSARSPDRNTEAFF